The clone carrying this T cell receptor (beta chain) occurred a few times. Via MiXCR, TCRdb re-called the reads, giving one row per CDR3 protein. Counted here are under 300,000 distinct CDR3 sequences, about a sixth occurring once; the ten biggest clones make up around 43%. The data belong to a study of T cell repertoires in cytomegalovirus infection. This TCR derives from a human donor in good health (CMV status not recorded). Some clones in this sample may be carry-over from other donors' samples. Sequencing used CD8+ T cells from PBMCs.

CDR3 region: CASSLRDRPYNEQFF. The CDR3 nucleotides are TGTGCCAGCAGTCTAAGGGACAGGCCCTACAATGAGCAGTTCTTC. The rearrangement uses TRBV12-3 or TRBV12-4 and TRBJ2-1; TRBD1 matches 8 bases. CDR3 length equals 15 residues. V lost 5 bases, J lost 2 bases, and 5 bases stayed unmatched.